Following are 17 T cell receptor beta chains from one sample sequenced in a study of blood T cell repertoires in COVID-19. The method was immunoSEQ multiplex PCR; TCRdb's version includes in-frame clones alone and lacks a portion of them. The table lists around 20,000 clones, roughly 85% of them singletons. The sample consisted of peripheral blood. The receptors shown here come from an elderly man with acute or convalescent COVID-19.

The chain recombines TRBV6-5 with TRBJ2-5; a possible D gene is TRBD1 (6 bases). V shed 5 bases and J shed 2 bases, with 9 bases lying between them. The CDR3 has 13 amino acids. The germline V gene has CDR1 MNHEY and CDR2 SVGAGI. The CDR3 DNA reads TGTGCCAGCAGTAAACAGGGTCAAGAGACCCAGTACTTC. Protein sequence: CASSKQGQETQYF.

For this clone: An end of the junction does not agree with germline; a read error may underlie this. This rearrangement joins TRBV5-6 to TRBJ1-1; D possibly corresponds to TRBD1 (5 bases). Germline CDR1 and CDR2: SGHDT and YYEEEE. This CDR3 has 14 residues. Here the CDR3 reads CASRLGRRSLEAFF. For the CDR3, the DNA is TGTGCCAGCAGATTGGGACGGAGGTCATTGGAAGCTTTCTTT.

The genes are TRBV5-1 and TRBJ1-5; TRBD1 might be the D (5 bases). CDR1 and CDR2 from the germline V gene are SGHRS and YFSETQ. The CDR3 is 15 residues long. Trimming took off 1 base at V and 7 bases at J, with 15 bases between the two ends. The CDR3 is CASSLLGGGDQPQHF. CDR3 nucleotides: TGCGCCAGCAGCTTGTTGGGGGGTGGGGACCAGCCCCAGCATTTT.

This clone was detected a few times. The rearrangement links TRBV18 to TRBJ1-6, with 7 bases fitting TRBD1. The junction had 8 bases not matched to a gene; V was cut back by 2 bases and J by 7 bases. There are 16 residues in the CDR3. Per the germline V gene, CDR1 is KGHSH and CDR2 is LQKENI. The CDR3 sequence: CASSPMDRSLNSPLHF. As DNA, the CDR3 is TGTGCCAGCTCACCAATGGACAGGTCGTTGAATTCACCCCTCCACTTT.

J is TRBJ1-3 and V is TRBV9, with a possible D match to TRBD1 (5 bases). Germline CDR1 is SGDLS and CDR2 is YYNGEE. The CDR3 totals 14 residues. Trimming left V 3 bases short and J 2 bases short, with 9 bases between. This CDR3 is CASSGGTAGNTIYF. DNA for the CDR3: TGTGCCAGCAGCGGGGGGACTGCTGGAAACACCATATATTTT.

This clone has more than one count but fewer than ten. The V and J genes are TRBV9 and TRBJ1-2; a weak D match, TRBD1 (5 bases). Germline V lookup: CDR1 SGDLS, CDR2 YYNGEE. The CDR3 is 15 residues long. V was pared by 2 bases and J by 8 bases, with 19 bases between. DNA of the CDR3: TGTGCCAGCAGCGTTATGGCCGATTCAAGGGGAGGCTACACCTTC. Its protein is CASSVMADSRGGYTF.

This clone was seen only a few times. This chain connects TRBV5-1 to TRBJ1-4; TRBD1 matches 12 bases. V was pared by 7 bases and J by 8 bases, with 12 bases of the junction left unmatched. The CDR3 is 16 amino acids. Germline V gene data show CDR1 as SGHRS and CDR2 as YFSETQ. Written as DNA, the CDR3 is TGCGCCAGCCAATCCGGGACAGGGGGCCGGAGCGAAAAACTGTTTTTT. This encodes CASQSGTGGRSEKLFF.

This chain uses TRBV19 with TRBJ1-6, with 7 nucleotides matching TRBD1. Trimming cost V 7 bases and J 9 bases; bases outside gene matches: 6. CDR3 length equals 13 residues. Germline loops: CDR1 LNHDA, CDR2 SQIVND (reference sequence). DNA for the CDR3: TGTGCCAGTAAGGGACAGACTAGTTCACCCCTCCACTTT. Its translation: CASKGQTSSPLHF.

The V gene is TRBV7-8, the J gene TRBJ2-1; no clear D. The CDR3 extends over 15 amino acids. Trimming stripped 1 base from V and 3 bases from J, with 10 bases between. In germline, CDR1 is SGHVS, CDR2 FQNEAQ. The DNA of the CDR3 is TGTGCCAGCAGCTTAGACCTAGGCGGCTACAATGAGCAGTTCTTC. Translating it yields CASSLDLGGYNEQFF.

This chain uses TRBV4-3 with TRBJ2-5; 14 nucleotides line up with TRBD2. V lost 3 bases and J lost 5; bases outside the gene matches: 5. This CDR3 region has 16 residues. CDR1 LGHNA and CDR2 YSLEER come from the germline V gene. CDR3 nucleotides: TGCGCCAGCAGCCAGGGACTAGCGGGGGACCTCGAGACCCAGTACTTC. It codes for CASSQGLAGDLETQYF.

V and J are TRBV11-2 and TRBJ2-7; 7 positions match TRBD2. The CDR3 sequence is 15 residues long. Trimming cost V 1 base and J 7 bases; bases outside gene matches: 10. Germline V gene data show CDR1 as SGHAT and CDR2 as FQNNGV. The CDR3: CASSLGGRMGGEQYF. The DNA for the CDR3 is TGTGCCAGCAGCTTAGGAGGCCGTATGGGAGGGGAGCAGTACTTC. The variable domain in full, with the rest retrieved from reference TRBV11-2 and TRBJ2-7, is EAGVAQSPRYKIIEKRQSVAFWCNPISGHATLYWYQQILGQGPKLLIQFQNNGVVDDSQLPKDRFSAERLKGVDSTLKIQPAKLEDSAVYLCASSLGGRMGGEQYFGPGTRLTVT.

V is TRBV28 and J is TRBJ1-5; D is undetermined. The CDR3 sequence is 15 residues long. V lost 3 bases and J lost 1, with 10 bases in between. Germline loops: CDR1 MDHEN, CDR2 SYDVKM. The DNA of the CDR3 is TGTGCCAGCAGTTTTCGGGGTGGAAGCAATCAGCCCCAGCATTTT. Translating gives CASSFRGGSNQPQHF.

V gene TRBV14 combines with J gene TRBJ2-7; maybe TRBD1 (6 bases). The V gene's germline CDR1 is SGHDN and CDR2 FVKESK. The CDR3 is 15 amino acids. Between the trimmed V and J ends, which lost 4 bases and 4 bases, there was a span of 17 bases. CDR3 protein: CASSPYREVAYEQYF. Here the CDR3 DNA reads TGTGCCAGCAGCCCCTACAGGGAAGTAGCGTACGAGCAGTACTTC.

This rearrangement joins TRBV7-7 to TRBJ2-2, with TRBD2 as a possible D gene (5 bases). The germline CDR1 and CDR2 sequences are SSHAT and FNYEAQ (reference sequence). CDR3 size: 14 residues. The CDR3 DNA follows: TGTGCTAGCTCCCCCCGGGAGAACACCGGGGAGCTGTTTTTT. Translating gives CASSPRENTGELFF.

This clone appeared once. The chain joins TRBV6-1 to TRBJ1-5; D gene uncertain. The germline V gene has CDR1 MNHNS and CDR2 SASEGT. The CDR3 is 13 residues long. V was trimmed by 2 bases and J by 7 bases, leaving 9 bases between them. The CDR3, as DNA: TGTGCCAGCAGTGAAAGTGGCTGGCAGCCCCAGCATTTT. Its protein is CASSESGWQPQHF.

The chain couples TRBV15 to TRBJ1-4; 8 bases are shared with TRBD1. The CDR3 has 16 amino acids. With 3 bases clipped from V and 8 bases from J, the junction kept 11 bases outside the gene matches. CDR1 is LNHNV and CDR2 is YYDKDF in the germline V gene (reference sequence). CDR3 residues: CATSREAGTGGEKLFF. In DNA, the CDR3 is TGTGCCACCAGCAGGGAAGCCGGGACAGGAGGGGAAAAACTGTTTTTT.

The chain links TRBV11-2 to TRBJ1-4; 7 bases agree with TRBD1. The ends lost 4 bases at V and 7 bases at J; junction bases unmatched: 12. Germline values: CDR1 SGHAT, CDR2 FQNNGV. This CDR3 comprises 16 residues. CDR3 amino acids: CASSSPNRGLSEKLFF. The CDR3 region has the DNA TGTGCCAGCAGCTCCCCGAACAGGGGCCTAAGTGAAAAACTGTTTTTT.